This T cell receptor beta chain was recovered during a study of T cell repertoires in cytomegalovirus infection (dated by TCRdb to between 2018 and 2021). Regarding the complete study: Donor HLA type was relevant to the analysis, because carriage of CMV infection together with the matching HLA type was indicated by public TCR beta signatures.

What the study reported, not specific to this receptor: In both this cohort and an independent roughly 330-donor cohort, the cumulative frequency of public TCR beta family members distinguished carriers of CMV infection plus the relevant HLA type. In the ex vivo response, HLA-C-restricted CMV-specific TCR beta clonotypes were dominant, and in two of eight donors the single most frequent clonotype came from this HLA-C-restricted group.

The listed sequencing device is Illumina HiSeq 1500. Starting from the raw public reads, TCRdb applied fastp trimming at Q25, assembled clones with MiXCR and retained in-frame beta chains. Rows merge per CDR3 protein into single entries with the most common DNA and genes. This sample gives some 220,000 distinct CDR3 sequences in total; 6% to 8% of them show up just once. The top ten clonotypes cover 5.5% to 6.5% of the sample. This clonotype was seen at least ten times. What antigen it recognizes has not been identified. Base quality data are lacking; no much larger clone is found one base away. Spanning cysteine to phenylalanine, the CDR3 consists of 14 amino acids. Only the CDR3 region is kept as DNA, spanning 42 bases read in frame from base 1. For CDR1 and CDR2, the germline V gene lists SGHTA and FQGNSA. V is pruned by 5 bases and J by 2 bases, leaving 3 bases of the junction without a gene match.

Material for sequencing was PBMCs. This receptor was obtained from a human donor in good health (CMV status not recorded). Some clones in this sample may be carry-over from other donors' samples. The chain links TRBV7-2 with TRBJ2-7, with 10 bases in between that match TRBD1. The DNA sequence is TGTGCCAGCAGCCGGACAGGGGGGGCCTACGAGCAGTACTTC. Its translation is CASSRTGGAYEQYF.